This T cell receptor beta chain stems from a study of cytomegalovirus exposure and HLA in healthy donors. Germline V gene sequence: CDR1 SGDLS, CDR2 YYNGEE. The CDR3 totals 15 residues. V dropped 3 bases and J dropped 4; count of bases not matched to a gene: 9. This clone was recorded only once. The primer mix had 60 Vbeta and 13 Jbeta primers. Data came from immunoSEQ multiplex PCR; TCRdb stores just in-frame clones and leaves some out. The sample contains a few hundred thousand clones, 60% to 85% of which appear only once. This chain connects TRBV9 to TRBJ2-5; 7 nucleotides line up with TRBD1. The TCR was taken from a man aged 35 to 55 in good health and CMV-seronegative. Sequencing was done on a sample of PBMCs. This chain's CDR3 is CASSAEGAVGETQYF. CDR3 in DNA: TGTGCCAGCAGCGCCGAGGGGGCTGTGGGAGAGACCCAGTACTTC.